The 31 T cell receptor beta chains given below trace back to one sample, sequenced in a study of human T cells and chemical hapten exposure. Described time point: patch test 3, about 24 weeks after DPC sensitization. Indicated treatment: therapeutic diphenylcyclopropenone sensitization with weekly scalp DPC. MiXCR, run by TCRdb on the RACE reads, gives a single entry per CDR3 protein. The sample holds more than 95,000 distinct CDR3 sequences, under 35% seen once. The source material was whole blood, sampled in connection with sensitization to the hapten diphenylcyclopropenone (DPC). These receptors were taken from a man in his forties or fifties with alopecia areata. Some clones in this sample may be carry-over from other donors' samples.

The gene calls are TRBV6-5 and TRBJ2-1, with 10 bases lining up with TRBD2. Germline CDR1 is MNHEY and CDR2 is SVGAGI. This CDR3 is 18 amino acids long. V shed 6 bases and J 6 bases; nucleotides not matched to a gene: 17. CDR3 sequence (DNA): TGTGCCAGCAGCCAAAGTAAAATCCTAGCGGGAGTTGTCAATGAGCAGTTCTTC. Translated, it gives CASSQSKILAGVVNEQFF.

The chain is built from TRBV9 and TRBJ2-3; no clear D gene. This CDR3 comprises 15 residues. V gave up 0 bases and J gave up 2 bases, with 10 bases separating them. Germline V gene lookup returns CDR1 SGDLS and CDR2 YYNGEE. The CDR3 coding sequence is TGTGCCAGCAGCGTAGTTGACGGCTACACAGATACGCAGTATTTT. Protein product: CASSVVDGYTDTQYF.

This clonotype was seen at least ten times. The CDR3 DNA reads as TGTGCCAGCCCGGGACTAGCGCATACTAGCACAGATACGCAGTATTTT. Its translation is CASPGLAHTSTDTQYF. The V and J genes are TRBV7-9 and TRBJ2-3; 10 bases line up with TRBD2. Losses at the gene ends were 8 bases for V and 0 bases for J; bases not matched to a gene: 8. CDR1 and CDR2 from the germline V gene are SEHNR and FQNEAQ (reference sequence). CDR3 length: 16 amino acids.

A few counts support this clonotype. The J gene is TRBJ2-3, the V gene TRBV29-1; D assignment may be TRBD1 or TRBD2 (5 bases each). Trimming took off 4 bases at V and 5 bases at J, with 7 bases between the two ends. Germline CDR1 is SQVTM and CDR2 is ANQGSEA. The CDR3 totals 11 residues. The DNA for the CDR3 is TGCAGCGTTGGAGGGGTAGATACGCAGTATTTT. Its translation is CSVGGVDTQYF.

This clonotype has only one observation. V is TRBV23-1 and J is TRBJ1-5; 10 bases are shared with TRBD1. TRBV23-1 is flagged as an ORF with uncertain function. This CDR3 comprises 17 residues. With V trimmed by 3 bases and J by 7 bases, 12 bases remained unmatched. The CDR3 sequence: CASSQDCTGTGEQPQHF. The CDR3 DNA is TGCGCCAGCAGTCAGGATTGCACCGGGACAGGGGAACAGCCCCAGCATTTT.

V and J are TRBV29-1 and TRBJ2-5; possibly TRBD2 for D (7 bases). Trimming left V 4 bases short and J 5 bases short, with 32 bases between. The V gene's germline CDR1 is SQVTM and CDR2 ANQGSEA. The CDR3 spans 19 residues. Written as DNA, the CDR3 is TGCAGCGTTGGGGGGCGGCGGGAGTCCCCCCTTCCCCTCGCGGAGACCCAGTACTTC. As protein: CSVGGRRESPLPLAETQYF.

The V call is TRBV29-1, the J call TRBJ2-1; no firm D call. Germline assignment: CDR1 SQVTM and CDR2 ANQGSEA. The length of the CDR3 is 13 residues. V was shortened by 3 bases and J by 0 bases, with 6 bases between the two germline ends. CDR3: CSVDSTSYNEQFF. DNA of the CDR3: TGCAGCGTTGACAGTACCTCCTACAATGAGCAGTTCTTC.

This clonotype was detected only a few times. V is TRBV29-1 and J is TRBJ2-1, with TRBD1 matching 9 bases. Germline V lookup: CDR1 SQVTM, CDR2 ANQGSEA. This CDR3 spans 14 amino acids. Trimming cost V 4 bases and J 6 bases; bases outside gene matches: 7. CDR3 nucleotide sequence: TGCAGCGTTGGGGGGACAGGGACAAGCAATGAGCAGTTCTTC. Protein sequence: CSVGGTGTSNEQFF.

In its sample, this clonotype was seen a few times. The chain links TRBV9 to TRBJ2-7, with D maybe TRBD1 (6 bases). This CDR3 contains 14 residues. Deletions cut 4 bases from V and 3 bases from J, with 14 bases between. From germline, CDR1 is SGDLS and CDR2 YYNGEE. DNA of the CDR3: TGTGCCAGCAGCCCCAGGGGTTGCGACTACGAGCAGTACGTC. Amino acid sequence: CASSPRGCDYEQYV.

The CDR3 bases are TGTGCCAGCAGCTTAGATCAAACAGGGGGAGCCCCCTACGAGCAGTACTTC. Its translation: CASSLDQTGGAPYEQYF. The V gene is TRBV7-2, the J gene TRBJ2-7; 8 bases fit TRBD1. V gave up 1 base and J gave up 2 bases; unmatched junction bases: 10. The CDR3 covers 17 residues. In germline, CDR1 is SGHTA, CDR2 FQGNSA.

This clonotype has only a few counts. The chain joins TRBV20-1 to TRBJ2-7; D unresolved. Deletions cut 0 bases from V and 2 bases from J, with 20 bases between. The CDR3 is 17 amino acids. CDR1 DFQATT and CDR2 SNEGSKA come from the germline V gene (reference sequence). The CDR3 DNA is TGCAGTGCTAGAGAAGTGGGTGCGGTGGCGGTAGCCTACGAGCAGTACTTC. Translating gives CSAREVGAVAVAYEQYF.

The sample holds a few counts of this clonotype. The chain joins TRBV7-8 to TRBJ1-4; TRBD1 agrees at 7 bases. V was pared by 4 bases and J by 6 bases, with 2 bases of the junction left unmatched. The CDR3 spans 13 residues. Germline V gene data show CDR1 as SGHVS and CDR2 as FQNEAQ. CDR3 DNA sequence: TGTGCCAGCAGCTCCGACAGGGATGAAAAACTGTTTTTT. Residues: CASSSDRDEKLFF.

The rearrangement uses TRBV14 and TRBJ2-5, with 8 bases that match TRBD2. The CDR3 is 16 residues long. V was pared by 4 bases and J by 7 bases, with 14 bases of the junction left unmatched. CDR1 is SGHDN, CDR2 FVKESK, per germline. CDR3 residues: CASSPLLAGGRGTQYF. The CDR3 DNA sequence: TGTGCCAGCAGCCCCCTTTTGGCGGGAGGCCGAGGGACCCAGTACTTC.

The chain links TRBV20-1 to TRBJ2-5; D is unresolved. Germline V gene lookup returns CDR1 DFQATT and CDR2 SNEGSKA (reference sequence). Deletions cut 0 bases from V and 2 bases from J, with 19 bases between. CDR3 size: 17 residues. CDR3 sequence (DNA): TGCAGTGCTAGAGACCAATCCCGTGTCGGTACACAAGAGACCCAGTACTTC. It translates to CSARDQSRVGTQETQYF.

This clonotype was seen only a few times. The rearrangement links TRBV6-2 or TRBV6-3 to TRBJ2-6; 10 bases line up with TRBD1. Trimming cost V 7 bases and J 2 bases; bases outside gene matches: 8. The CDR3 sequence is 17 residues long. CDR1 MNHEY and CDR2 SVGEGT come from the germline V gene. As DNA, the CDR3 is TGTGCCAGCACCCCGGGACAGGGGAAGGCTGGGGCCAACGTCCTGACTTTC. It codes for CASTPGQGKAGANVLTF.

The table lists this clonotype with a count of one. The chain combines TRBV2 with TRBJ2-2; 10 bases are shared with TRBD2. The junction had 10 bases not matched to a gene; V was cut back by 3 bases and J by 6 bases. This CDR3 contains 17 residues. Looked up from germline, CDR1 is SNHLY and CDR2 is FYNNEI. The CDR3 sequence: CASSEMRAGGTAGELFF. The CDR3 nucleotides read TGTGCCAGCAGTGAGATGAGAGCGGGAGGGACGGCCGGGGAGCTGTTTTTT.

In its sample, this clonotype was seen a few times. CDR3 nucleotide sequence: TGTGCCAGCTCACCGCAAGATTCCTACGAGCAGTACGTC. This encodes CASSPQDSYEQYV. This chain joins TRBV18 and TRBJ2-7; no reliable D call. Germline V gene sequence: CDR1 KGHSH, CDR2 LQKENI. The CDR3 extends over 13 amino acids. V was cut by 3 bases and J by 1 base, with 7 bases left in between.

A remark on this clonotype: The DNA is left out, because the CDR3 cannot be placed on it with certainty; the CDR3 is given as TCRdb lists it. The chain has TRBV7-5 and TRBJ2-3; TRBD1 is the table's D call and was not checked against the DNA. TRBV7-5 is annotated as a pseudogene. The CDR3 totals 17 residues, both ends included. The CDR3 sequence is CISVPEALRGYKDTQYF.

This clonotype showed up just a few times. The junction and the germline gene differ at one end; a read error may be behind it. The gene calls are TRBV7-7 and TRBJ2-5, with TRBD2 matching over 7 bases. The germline CDR1 and CDR2 sequences are SSHAT and FNYEAQ (reference sequence). This CDR3 is built from 18 residues. CDR3 in amino acids: CASSQNPTSPNPKETQYF. CDR3 bases: TGTGCTAGCAGCCAGAACCCGACTAGCCCTAACCCCAAAGAGACCCAGTACTTC.

This chain links TRBV6-4 with TRBJ2-3, with D uncertain. The germline V and J ends were trimmed by 7 bases and 2 bases, with 13 bases remaining between them. CDR3 length: 14 amino acids. The germline V gene encodes CDR1 MRHNA and CDR2 SNTAGT. The CDR3 region has the DNA TGTGCCAGCAAGCGTGCCCCGAACACAGATACGCAGTATTTT. Translation gives CASKRAPNTDTQYF.

As DNA, the CDR3 is TGCAGTGCTCTTCGACAGGCCAGCTACAATGAGCAGTTCTTC. Encoded protein: CSALRQASYNEQFF. The V and J genes are TRBV20-1 and TRBJ2-1; the D gene is possibly TRBD1 (6 bases). V dropped 5 bases and J dropped 3 bases, with 14 bases sitting between them. This CDR3 has 14 amino acids. From germline, CDR1 is DFQATT and CDR2 SNEGSKA (reference sequence).

This clonotype has a handful of counts. J is TRBJ1-1 and V is TRBV12-3 or TRBV12-4, with D unresolved. Between the trimmed V and J ends, which lost 3 bases and 11 bases, there was a span of 13 bases. The CDR3 has 12 residues. The CDR3 spells CASSLIPLSAFF. CDR3 nucleotide sequence: TGTGCCAGCAGTTTGATCCCTTTGTCGGCTTTCTTT.

V and J are TRBV4-3 and TRBJ1-5; D is perhaps TRBD1 (5 bases). Per the germline V gene, CDR1 is LGHNA and CDR2 is YSLEER. The CDR3 has 14 residues. The V and J ends lost 1 base and 6 bases respectively, with 10 bases between them. The chain's CDR3 is CASSQVPGPQPQHF. CDR3 sequence (DNA): TGCGCCAGCAGCCAAGTTCCGGGGCCTCAGCCCCAGCATTTT.

This clonotype is labeled medium-sized. V is TRBV4-1 and J is TRBJ2-3, with TRBD1 matching over 8 bases. The junction had 3 bases not matched to a gene; V was cut back by 4 bases and J by 0 bases. There are 15 residues in the CDR3. CDR1 MGHRA and CDR2 YSYEKL come from the germline V gene. The CDR3 DNA is TGCGCCAGCAGCCTGCAGGGGGCCAGCACAGATACGCAGTATTTT. Its protein is CASSLQGASTDTQYF.

The chain recombines TRBV5-5 with TRBJ1-2; TRBD1 is a possible D gene (5 bases). Per the germline V gene, CDR1 is SGHKS and CDR2 is YYEKEE (reference sequence). V lost 0 bases and J 1 base, leaving 10 bases between the germline ends. This CDR3 comprises 15 residues. CDR3 in DNA: TGTGCCAGCAGCTTGGACGGGACGAGTAACTATGGCTACACCTTC. Its translation: CASSLDGTSNYGYTF.

This clonotype turned up a few times. The rearrangement joins TRBV3-1 to TRBJ2-1; the match to TRBD1 covers 7 bases. Germline lookup yields CDR1 LGHDT and CDR2 YNNKEL (reference sequence). The CDR3 is 13 amino acids. V lost 3 bases and J lost 9; bases outside the gene matches: 5. For the CDR3, the DNA is TGTGCCAGCAGCCAGACGACAGGGACTGAGCAGTTCTTC. Amino acid sequence: CASSQTTGTEQFF.

The chain uses TRBV4-3 and TRBJ2-7; 11 bases line up with TRBD2. The germline CDR1 and CDR2 sequences are LGHNA and YSLEER. J was trimmed by 4 bases and V by 6 bases; bases with no gene match: 17. This CDR3 comprises 18 residues. Written as DNA, the CDR3 is TGCGCCAGCAGTAGGTCTAGCGGGAGGTCCCCACCAGTATACGAGCAGTACTTC. Its translation is CASSRSSGRSPPVYEQYF.

The V and J genes are TRBV12-3 or TRBV12-4 and TRBJ2-2; 9 bases fit TRBD1. J lost 7 bases, V lost 3 bases, and 12 bases had no gene match. The CDR3 is 17 residues long. The CDR3 here is CASSFNRGREGSGELFF. The CDR3 region has the DNA TGTGCCAGCAGTTTTAACAGGGGGCGAGAAGGGAGCGGGGAGCTGTTTTTT.

This clonotype was seen a few times. The chain links TRBV5-5 to TRBJ2-7; tentatively, D is TRBD1 or TRBD2 (5 bases each). The CDR3 length is 15 residues. CDR1 and CDR2 (germline): SGHKS, YYEKEE (reference sequence). V lost 1 base, J lost 4 bases, and 15 bases lay in between. CDR3 sequence: CASSLPGTVTYEQYF. Here the CDR3 DNA reads TGTGCCAGCAGCTTGCCCGGGACCGTAACTTACGAGCAGTACTTC.

This clonotype was detected only a few times. The V and J genes are TRBV7-2 and TRBJ2-3, with 8 nucleotides matching TRBD1. V lost 6 bases and J lost 4; bases outside the gene matches: 9. From germline, CDR1 is SGHTA and CDR2 FQGNSA. This CDR3 comprises 15 residues. CDR3 amino acids: CASREQGASADTQYF. DNA of the CDR3: TGTGCCAGCAGAGAGCAGGGGGCGAGTGCAGATACGCAGTATTTT. The whole variable domain, remainder taken from reference TRBV7-2 and TRBJ2-3, is GAGVSQSPSNKVTEKGKDVELRCDPISGHTALYWYRQSLGQGLEFLIYFQGNSAPDKSGLPSDRFSAERTGGSVSTLTIQRTQQEDSAVYLCASREQGASADTQYFGPGTRLTVL.

The chain has TRBV6-6 and TRBJ2-6; D ambiguous. Germline V gene data show CDR1 as MNHNY and CDR2 as SVGAGI (reference sequence). The CDR3 loop spans 16 amino acids. Deletions cut 7 bases from V and 1 base from J, with 14 bases between. The chain's CDR3 is CASTRTNPSGANVLTF. CDR3 nucleotide sequence: TGTGCCAGCACCCGAACGAATCCATCTGGGGCCAACGTCCTGACTTTC.